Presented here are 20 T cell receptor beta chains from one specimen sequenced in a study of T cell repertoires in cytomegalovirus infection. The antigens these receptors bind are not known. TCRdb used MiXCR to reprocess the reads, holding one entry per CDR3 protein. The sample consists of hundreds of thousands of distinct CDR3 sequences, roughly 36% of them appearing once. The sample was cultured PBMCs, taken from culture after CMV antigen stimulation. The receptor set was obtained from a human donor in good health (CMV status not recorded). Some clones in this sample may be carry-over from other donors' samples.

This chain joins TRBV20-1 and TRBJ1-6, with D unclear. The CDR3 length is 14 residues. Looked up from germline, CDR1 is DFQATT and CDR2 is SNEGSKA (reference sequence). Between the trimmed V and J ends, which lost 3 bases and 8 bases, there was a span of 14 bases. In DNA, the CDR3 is TGCAGTGCTAGCTCACAGAGCGCAGATTCACCCCTCCACTTT. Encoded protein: CSASSQSADSPLHF.

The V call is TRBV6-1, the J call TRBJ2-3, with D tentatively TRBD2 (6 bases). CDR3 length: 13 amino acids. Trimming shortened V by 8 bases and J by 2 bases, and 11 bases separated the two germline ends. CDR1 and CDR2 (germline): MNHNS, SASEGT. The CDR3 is CASAAGSTDTQYF. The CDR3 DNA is TGTGCCAGCGCGGCGGGATCCACAGATACGCAGTATTTT.

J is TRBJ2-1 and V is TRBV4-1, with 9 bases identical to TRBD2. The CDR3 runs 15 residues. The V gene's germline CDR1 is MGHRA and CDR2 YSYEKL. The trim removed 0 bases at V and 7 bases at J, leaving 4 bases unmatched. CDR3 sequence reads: CASSQDGGRGNEQFF. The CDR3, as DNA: TGCGCCAGCAGCCAAGACGGCGGGAGGGGGAATGAGCAGTTCTTC.

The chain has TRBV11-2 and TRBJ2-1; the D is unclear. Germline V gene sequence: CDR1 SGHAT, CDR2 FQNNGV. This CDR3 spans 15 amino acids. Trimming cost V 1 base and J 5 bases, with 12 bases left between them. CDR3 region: CASSLGPITHNEQFF. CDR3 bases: TGTGCCAGCAGCTTAGGTCCTATAACCCACAATGAGCAGTTCTTC.

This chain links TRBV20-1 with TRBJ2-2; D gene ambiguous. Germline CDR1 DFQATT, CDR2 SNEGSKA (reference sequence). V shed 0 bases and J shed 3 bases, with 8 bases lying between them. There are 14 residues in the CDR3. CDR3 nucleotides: TGCAGTGCTAGAGATCGGACCCACACCGGGGAGCTGTTTTTT. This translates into CSARDRTHTGELFF.

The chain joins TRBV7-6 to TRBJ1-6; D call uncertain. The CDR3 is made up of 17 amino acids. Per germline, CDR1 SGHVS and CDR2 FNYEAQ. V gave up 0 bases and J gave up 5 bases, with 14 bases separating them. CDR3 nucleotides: TGTGCCAGCAGCTTAGCTTTCGGTGGATTAAATAATTCACCCCTCCACTTT. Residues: CASSLAFGGLNNSPLHF.

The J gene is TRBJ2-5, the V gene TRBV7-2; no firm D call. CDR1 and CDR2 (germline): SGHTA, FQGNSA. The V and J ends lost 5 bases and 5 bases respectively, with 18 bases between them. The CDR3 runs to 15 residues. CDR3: CASSTRPRSGETQYF. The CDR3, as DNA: TGTGCCAGCAGCACGCGGCCACGTTCTGGGGAGACCCAGTACTTC.

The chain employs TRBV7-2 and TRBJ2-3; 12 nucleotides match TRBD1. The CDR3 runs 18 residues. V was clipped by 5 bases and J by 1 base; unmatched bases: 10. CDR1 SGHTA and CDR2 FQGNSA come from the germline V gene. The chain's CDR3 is CASSRRGQGARGTDTQYF. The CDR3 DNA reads TGTGCCAGCAGCCGGAGGGGACAGGGGGCGCGTGGCACAGATACGCAGTATTTT.

The CDR3 loop is CASSLRSGRGYTF. In DNA, the CDR3 is TGTGCCAGCAGCTTAAGGTCAGGACGAGGCTACACCTTC. The gene calls are TRBV7-2 and TRBJ1-2; D remains ambiguous. The CDR3 is 13 amino acids. CDR1 SGHTA and CDR2 FQGNSA come from the germline V gene. Trimming left V 2 bases short and J 8 bases short, with 12 bases between.

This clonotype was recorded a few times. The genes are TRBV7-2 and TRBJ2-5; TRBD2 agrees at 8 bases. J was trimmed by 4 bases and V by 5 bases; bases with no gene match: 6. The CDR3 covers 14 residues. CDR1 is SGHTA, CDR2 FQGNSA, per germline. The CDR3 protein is CASSLNGGAETQYF. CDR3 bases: TGTGCCAGCAGCCTCAACGGGGGGGCAGAGACCCAGTACTTC.

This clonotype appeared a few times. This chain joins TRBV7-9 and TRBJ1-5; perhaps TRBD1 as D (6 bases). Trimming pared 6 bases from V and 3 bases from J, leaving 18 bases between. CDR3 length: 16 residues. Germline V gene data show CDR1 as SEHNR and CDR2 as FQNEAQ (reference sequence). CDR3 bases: TGTGCCAGCAGGCGCCAGGGGCCGACTATCAATCAGCCCCAGCATTTT. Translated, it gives CASRRQGPTINQPQHF.

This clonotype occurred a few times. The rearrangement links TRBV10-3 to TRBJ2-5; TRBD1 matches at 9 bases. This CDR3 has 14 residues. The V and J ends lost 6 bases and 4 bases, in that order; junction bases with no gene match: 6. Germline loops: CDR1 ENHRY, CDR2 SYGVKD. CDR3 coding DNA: TGTGCCATCAGGGAAAACAGGGGGCGAGAGACCCAGTACTTC. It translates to CAIRENRGRETQYF.

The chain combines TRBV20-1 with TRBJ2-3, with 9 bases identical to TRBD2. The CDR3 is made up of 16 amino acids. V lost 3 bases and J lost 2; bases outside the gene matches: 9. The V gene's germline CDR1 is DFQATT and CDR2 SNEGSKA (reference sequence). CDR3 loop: CSASDASGDPTDTQYF. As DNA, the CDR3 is TGCAGTGCTAGTGATGCTAGCGGGGACCCCACAGATACGCAGTATTTT.

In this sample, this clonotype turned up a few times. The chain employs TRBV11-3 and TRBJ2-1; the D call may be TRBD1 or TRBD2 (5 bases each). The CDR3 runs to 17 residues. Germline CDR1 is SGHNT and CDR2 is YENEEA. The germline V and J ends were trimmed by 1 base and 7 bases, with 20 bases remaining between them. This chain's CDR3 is CASSLGRWGRRTNEQFF. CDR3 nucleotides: TGTGCCAGCAGCTTAGGGAGATGGGGGAGAAGGACAAATGAGCAGTTCTTC.

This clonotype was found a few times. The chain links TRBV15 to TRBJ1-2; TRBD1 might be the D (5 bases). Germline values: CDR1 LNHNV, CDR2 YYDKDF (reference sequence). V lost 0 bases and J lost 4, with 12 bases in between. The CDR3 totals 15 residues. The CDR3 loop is CATSRDYDSLYGYTF. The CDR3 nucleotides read TGTGCCACCAGCAGAGATTACGACAGCCTCTATGGCTACACCTTC. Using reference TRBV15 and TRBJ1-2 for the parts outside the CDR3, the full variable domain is DAMVIQNPRYQVTQFGKPVTLSCSQTLNHNVMYWYQQKSSQAPKLLFHYYDKDFNNEADTPDNFQSRRPNTSFCFLDIRSPGLGDTAMYLCATSRDYDSLYGYTFGSGTRLTVV.

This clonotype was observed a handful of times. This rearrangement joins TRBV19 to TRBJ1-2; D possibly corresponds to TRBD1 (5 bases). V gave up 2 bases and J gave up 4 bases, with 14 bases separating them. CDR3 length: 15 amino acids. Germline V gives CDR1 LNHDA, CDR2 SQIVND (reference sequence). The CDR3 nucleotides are TGTGCCAGTAGTATAATTCGTTCAGGGCGCTATGGCTACACCTTC. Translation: CASSIIRSGRYGYTF.

CDR3 sequence (DNA): TGTGCCAGCAGTTACTCGGGACGAGGCTACAATGAGCAGTTCTTC. Its translation: CASSYSGRGYNEQFF. This sequence joins TRBV6-6 and TRBJ2-1; D could derive from TRBD1 or TRBD2 (5 bases each). CDR3 length: 15 amino acids. Trimming removed 0 bases at V and 3 bases at J, with 9 bases between. Germline CDR1 and CDR2: MNHNY and SVGAGI (reference sequence).

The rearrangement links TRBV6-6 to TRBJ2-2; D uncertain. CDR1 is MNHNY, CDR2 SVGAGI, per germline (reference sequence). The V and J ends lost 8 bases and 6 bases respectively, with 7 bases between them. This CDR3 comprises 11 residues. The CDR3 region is CASGLAGELFF. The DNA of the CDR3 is TGTGCCAGCGGTCTAGCCGGGGAGCTGTTTTTT.

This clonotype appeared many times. CDR3 in DNA: TGTGCCAGCAGCTTACTCGCAGGAGGGGTTGGCTACACCTTC. This encodes CASSLLAGGVGYTF. V and J are TRBV7-8 and TRBJ1-2; perhaps TRBD1 as D (5 bases). The ends were cut back, 2 bases at V and 7 bases at J, with 14 bases in the middle. The germline CDR1 and CDR2 sequences are SGHVS and FQNEAQ. The CDR3 spans 14 residues.

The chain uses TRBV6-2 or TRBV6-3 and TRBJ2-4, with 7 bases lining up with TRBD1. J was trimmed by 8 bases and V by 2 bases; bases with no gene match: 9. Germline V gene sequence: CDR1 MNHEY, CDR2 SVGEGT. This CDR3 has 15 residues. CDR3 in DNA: TGTGCCAGCAGTTACGGGACAGAACTAGGGTACATTCAGTACTTC. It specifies CASSYGTELGYIQYF.